This T cell receptor beta chain was identified during a study of cytomegalovirus exposure and HLA in healthy donors. There are 14 residues in the CDR3. J was trimmed by 8 bases and V by 5 bases; bases with no gene match: 7. CDR1 is SGHTA and CDR2 is FQGNSA in the germline V gene. These donors, healthy bone marrow donors, were studied. Use of 60 Vbeta and 13 Jbeta primers characterized the PCR. Per the original data handling: Later, an analysis found 80 million or so unique TCR beta chains, and around 12 million of these were shared. Clones were read by immunoSEQ multiplex PCR, and TCRdb kept only the in-frame ones, dropping some. D and trimming were read from the DNA, whereas the V and J calls and clone size are those reported in that table. The repertoire holds approximately 160,000 clones, with around 85% as singletons. Concerning this clone: Its antigen is unknown.

Study outcomes and limitations: HLA allele associations emerged for around 15,000 TCR beta sequences in a later analysis, at 0.05 false discovery rate. As immune exposure information, only CMV serostatus was available.

The sequence was collected from a human donor in good health. The material sequenced was PBMCs. The chain has TRBV7-2 and TRBJ1-4; 8 bases fit TRBD1. The chain's CDR3 is CASSPGGAGEKLFF. CDR3 nucleotides: TGTGCCAGCAGCCCAGGGGGCGCCGGAGAAAAACTGTTTTTT.